Below are 32 T cell receptor beta chains sequenced from a single sample in a study of blood T cell repertoires in COVID-19. Sequenced by immunoSEQ multiplex PCR; TCRdb stores in-frame clones only, minus some. The data hold more than 150,000 clones, with less than 90% observed a single time. The source material was peripheral blood. All receptors come from a woman between 65 and 79 years old with acute or convalescent COVID-19.

The CDR3 reads CASSASGTGKAYGYTF. CDR3 in DNA: TGTGCCAGCAGCGCTTCCGGGACAGGGAAGGCCTATGGCTACACCTTC. The chain combines TRBV9 with TRBJ1-2, with 9 bases aligning to TRBD1. V lost 3 bases, J lost 4 bases, and 10 bases stayed unmatched. Germline CDR1 reads SGDLS; CDR2 reads YYNGEE. CDR3 length: 16 amino acids.

The chain uses TRBV11-3 and TRBJ2-3, with TRBD2 matching over 8 bases. Germline loops: CDR1 SGHNT, CDR2 YENEEA. The CDR3 contains 16 residues. V shed 4 bases, J shed 0 bases, and the junction held 6 bases outside the gene matches. The CDR3 loop is CASSWSGGSSTDTQYF. The DNA of the CDR3 is TGTGCCAGCAGCTGGAGCGGGGGTTCGAGCACAGATACGCAGTATTTT. Full variable domain (outside the CDR3, taken from reference TRBV11-3 and TRBJ2-3): EAGVVQSPRYKIIEKKQPVAFWCNPISGHNTLYWYLQNLGQGPELLIRYENEEAVDDSQLPKDRFSAERLKGVDSTLKIQPAELGDSAVYLCASSWSGGSSTDTQYFGPGTRLTVL.

V gene TRBV29-1 combines with J gene TRBJ1-1; no definite D call. Germline V gene sequence: CDR1 SQVTM, CDR2 ANQGSEA. V lost 6 bases and J lost 12, with 14 bases in between. CDR3 length equals 10 residues. The CDR3 DNA is TGCAGCGTGAGGTCTGGGAGAACTTTCTTT. Translating gives CSVRSGRTFF.

The V and J genes are TRBV5-1 and TRBJ1-1; TRBD1 aligns across 7 bases. The CDR3 is 14 amino acids. The V gene end was trimmed by 6 bases and the J gene end by 0 bases; junction bases not matched to a gene: 5. Germline V lookup: CDR1 SGHRS, CDR2 YFSETQ. The CDR3 sequence is CASTPQGMNTEAFF. The DNA of the CDR3 is TGCGCCAGCACCCCACAGGGGATGAACACTGAAGCTTTCTTT. Combining the CDR3 with reference TRBV5-1 and TRBJ1-1 gives the whole variable domain KAGVTQTPRYLIKTRGQQVTLSCSPISGHRSVSWYQQTPGQGLQFLFEYFSETQRNKGNFPGRFSGRQFSNSRSEMNVSTLELGDSALYLCASTPQGMNTEAFFGQGTRLTVV.

The chain has TRBV7-2 and TRBJ1-2; possibly TRBD1 for D (6 bases). V lost 5 bases and J lost 4, with 17 bases in between. The CDR3 length is 15 residues. Germline V gene data show CDR1 as SGHTA and CDR2 as FQGNSA. CDR3 DNA sequence: TGTGCCAGCAGCCCAAGACAGGACAGTCTCTATGGCTACACCTTC. It specifies CASSPRQDSLYGYTF.

V and J are TRBV14 and TRBJ1-1; D is unclear. Germline V gives CDR1 SGHDN, CDR2 FVKESK. This CDR3 spans 18 amino acids. With 4 bases removed from V and 3 bases from J, the gap between germline ends came to 24 bases. CDR3 nucleotides: TGTGCCAGCAGCCGGAGGACCATTAAGGAGGGCAAGGACACTGAAGCTTTCTTT. Its translation is CASSRRTIKEGKDTEAFF.

This clone came up once. The J gene is TRBJ1-4, the V gene TRBV30; the D gene is possibly TRBD1 (5 bases). Trimming pared 3 bases from V and 8 bases from J, leaving 16 bases between. From germline, CDR1 is GTSNPN and CDR2 SVGIG (reference sequence). This CDR3 region has 14 residues. For the CDR3, the DNA is TGTGCCTGGAGCATGACATTGGCAGGGGAAAAACTGTTTTTT. Residues: CAWSMTLAGEKLFF. The full variable domain, rest sourced from reference TRBV30 and TRBJ1-4, is SQTIHQWPATLVQPVGSPLSLECTVEGTSNPNLYWYRQAAGRGLQLLFYSVGIGQISSEVPQNLSASRPQDRQFILSSKKLLLSDSGFYLCAWSMTLAGEKLFFGSGTQLSVL.

The genes are TRBV5-8 and TRBJ1-5, with no clear D. This CDR3 spans 16 amino acids. From germline, CDR1 is SGHTS and CDR2 YDEGEE. Trimming stripped 1 base from V and 0 bases from J, with 11 bases between. The chain's CDR3 is CASSLRRSYSNQPQHF. The CDR3 coding sequence is TGTGCCAGCAGCTTGAGAAGATCCTATAGCAATCAGCCCCAGCATTTT.

CDR3 sequence reads: CASSEFGTGIGQPQHF. CDR3 nucleotide sequence: TGTGCCAGCAGTGAATTCGGGACAGGGATAGGGCAGCCCCAGCATTTT. The chain joins TRBV6-1 to TRBJ1-5, with 9 positions matching TRBD1. The CDR3 is 16 residues long. With 2 bases clipped from V and 7 bases from J, the junction kept 9 bases outside the gene matches. Germline V gene sequence: CDR1 MNHNS, CDR2 SASEGT.

This clone was observed a few times. The chain links TRBV6-4 to TRBJ1-5; D gene ambiguous. Per germline, CDR1 MRHNA and CDR2 SNTAGT. The CDR3 covers 14 residues. The V end lost 0 bases, the J end lost 9 bases, and 12 bases lay between the germline ends. The chain's CDR3 is CASSDSGENAPQHF. Written as DNA, the CDR3 is TGTGCCAGCAGTGACTCCGGGGAAAATGCGCCCCAGCATTTT.

Of note for this clone: The junction does not match germline at one end; this may be a read error. The chain employs TRBV28 and TRBJ1-4; D is perhaps TRBD1 (6 bases). The CDR3 extends over 12 amino acids. Germline V CDR1 and CDR2: MDHEN, SYDVKM. For the CDR3, the DNA is TGTGCCAGCAGTTCTCCCCCCGAGGCGACAGGTTTT. Translated: CASSSPPEATGF.

The chain combines TRBV5-6 with TRBJ2-7, with 8 bases identical to TRBD2. Looked up from germline, CDR1 is SGHDT and CDR2 is YYEEEE. This CDR3 spans 14 amino acids. V lost 2 bases, J lost 4 bases, and 5 bases stayed unmatched. CDR3 bases: TGTGCCAGCAGCTTTGGCGGGGGGATGTACGAGCAGTACTTC. Translation gives CASSFGGGMYEQYF.

The count of this clone is one. This chain connects TRBV7-2 to TRBJ1-2, with D perhaps TRBD1 (6 bases). V lost 8 bases and J lost 4, with 20 bases in between. CDR1 SGHTA and CDR2 FQGNSA come from the germline V gene. CDR3 length: 15 amino acids. CDR3 DNA: TGTGCCAGCCGGTGGCCGGGGGGCAATTCCTATGGCTACACCTTC. Translated, it gives CASRWPGGNSYGYTF.

The chain is built from TRBV27 and TRBJ1-2; 7 positions agree with TRBD1. V dropped 4 bases and J dropped 4; count of bases not matched to a gene: 3. The CDR3 totals 13 residues. Germline assignment: CDR1 MNHEY and CDR2 SMNVEV (reference sequence). This CDR3 reads CASSSTGIYGYTF. The CDR3 DNA reads TGTGCCAGCAGTTCGACAGGGATCTATGGCTACACCTTC.

V is TRBV7-2 and J is TRBJ2-3; 13 nucleotides agree with TRBD2. The germline CDR1 and CDR2 sequences are SGHTA and FQGNSA. Trimming cost V 4 bases and J 2 bases; bases outside gene matches: 6. The CDR3 is 17 residues long. This chain's CDR3 is CASSSPGLAGPTDTQYF. The CDR3 DNA sequence: TGTGCCAGCAGCTCCCCGGGACTAGCGGGGCCCACAGATACGCAGTATTTT.

The gene calls are TRBV5-1 and TRBJ2-2, with 15 nucleotides matching TRBD2. V dropped 3 bases and J dropped 5; count of bases not matched to a gene: 8. Germline assignment: CDR1 SGHRS and CDR2 YFSETQ. The length of the CDR3 is 18 residues. CDR3 loop: CASSSRTSGGVKTGELFF. CDR3 DNA: TGCGCCAGCAGCTCACGGACTAGCGGGGGGGTGAAAACCGGGGAGCTGTTTTTT.

J is TRBJ1-2 and V is TRBV18, with TRBD1 matching 7 bases. Per germline, CDR1 KGHSH and CDR2 LQKENI. Unmatched junction bases numbered 11, after V lost 4 bases and J lost 6 bases. This CDR3 spans 15 amino acids. The chain's CDR3 is CASSLNRGGEDGYTF. The DNA for the CDR3 is TGTGCCAGCTCACTTAACCGAGGGGGCGAGGATGGCTACACCTTC. Full variable domain (remainder filled in from reference TRBV18 and TRBJ1-2): NAGVMQNPRHLVRRRGQEARLRCSPMKGHSHVYWYRQLPEEGLKFMVYLQKENIIDESGMPKERFSAEFPKEGPSILRIQQVVRGDSAAYFCASSLNRGGEDGYTFGSGTRLTVV.

The genes are TRBV5-4 and TRBJ2-1, with D possibly TRBD2 on 6 matching bases. The CDR3 length is 16 residues. Germline assignment: CDR1 SGHNT and CDR2 YYREEE (reference sequence). V lost 4 bases and J lost 9, with 23 bases in between. The CDR3 region is CASSTRDSLYRAEQFF. CDR3 nucleotides: TGTGCCAGCAGCACCCGGGACTCACTTTATAGGGCTGAGCAGTTCTTC.

In this sample, this clone turned up a few times. The V and J genes are TRBV9 and TRBJ2-1, with TRBD2 matching 11 bases. From germline, CDR1 is SGDLS and CDR2 YYNGEE. The CDR3 is 17 residues long. Trimming at V came to 2 bases and at J to 2 bases, leaving 6 bases not matched to a gene. CDR3 bases: TGTGCCAGCAGCGTGTTCATAGCGGGGGGGACCTACAATGAGCAGTTCTTC. This gives the protein CASSVFIAGGTYNEQFF. Full variable domain (missing parts from reference TRBV9 and TRBJ2-1): DSGVTQTPKHLITATGQRVTLRCSPRSGDLSVYWYQQSLDQGLQFLIQYYNGEERAKGNILERFSAQQFPDLHSELNLSSLELGDSALYFCASSVFIAGGTYNEQFFGPGTRLTVL.

J is TRBJ1-4 and V is TRBV19; D not resolved. The CDR3 runs to 15 residues. V lost 6 bases, J lost 4 bases, and 15 bases lay in between. Germline loops: CDR1 LNHDA, CDR2 SQIVND (reference sequence). CDR3 residues: CASSRTAGSNEKLFF. DNA of the CDR3: TGTGCCAGTAGCAGGACCGCGGGGAGTAATGAAAAACTGTTTTTT.

CDR3 sequence: CASSGDGSANVLTF. The CDR3 DNA reads as TGTGCCAGCAGCGGAGACGGGTCGGCCAACGTCCTGACTTTC. The chain couples TRBV3-1 (or the pseudogene TRBV3-2) to TRBJ2-6; no clear D gene. Trimming took 5 bases from V and 6 from J, leaving 11 bases between them. CDR3 length: 14 amino acids. Germline CDR1 and CDR2: LGHDT and YNNKEL (reference sequence).

The rearrangement uses TRBV3-1 (or the pseudogene TRBV3-2) and TRBJ1-1; D uncertain. V lost 4 bases to trimming and J lost 10 bases, with 16 bases between them. There are 13 residues in the CDR3. Germline V gene sequence: CDR1 LGHDT, CDR2 YNNKEL (reference sequence). The CDR3 is CASSRCPSYGAFF. DNA for the CDR3: TGTGCCAGCAGCCGATGCCCTTCATACGGAGCTTTCTTT.

The chain carries TRBV7-8 and TRBJ2-7, with 11 bases that match TRBD2. The germline V gene encodes CDR1 SGHVS and CDR2 FQNEAQ. V gave up 8 bases and J gave up 4 bases; unmatched junction bases: 16. There are 17 residues in the CDR3. CDR3 bases: TGTGCCAGCTCCGGGACTAGCGGATCAACCCAAAGATACGAGCAGTACTTC. The encoded protein is CASSGTSGSTQRYEQYF.

The V gene is TRBV6-6, the J gene TRBJ2-7; the D gene is possibly TRBD1 (6 bases). CDR1 is MNHNY, CDR2 SVGAGI, per germline (reference sequence). V was trimmed by 6 bases and J by 3 bases, leaving 18 bases between them. The CDR3 sequence is 15 residues long. CDR3 nucleotides: TGTGCCAGCAGCCCAACGGGTGGCAGGGGCTACGAGCAGTACTTC. Amino acid sequence: CASSPTGGRGYEQYF.

The chain carries TRBV24-1 and TRBJ2-2, with 9 bases fitting TRBD1. This CDR3 has 15 amino acids. Trimming at V came to 2 bases and at J to 9 bases, leaving 6 bases not matched to a gene. Germline loops: CDR1 KGHDR, CDR2 SFDVKD. CDR3 loop: CATSDSGQGDRELFF. The CDR3 DNA sequence: TGTGCCACCAGTGATTCGGGACAGGGCGACCGGGAGCTGTTTTTT.

This clone occurred once. The V gene is TRBV5-4, the J gene TRBJ1-3; TRBD1 agrees at 7 bases. This CDR3 is 16 amino acids long. Germline-derived CDR1 and CDR2 are SGHNT and YYREEE (reference sequence). V shed 0 bases, J shed 3 bases, and the junction held 6 bases outside the gene matches. The CDR3 DNA is TGTGCCAGCAGCTTGGCCAAGGGGGCCGGTGGAAACACCATATATTTT. It is translated as CASSLAKGAGGNTIYF. The whole variable domain, filled in from reference TRBV5-4 and TRBJ1-3, reads ETGVTQSPTHLIKTRGQQVTLRCSSQSGHNTVSWYQQALGQGPQFIFQYYREEENGRGNFPPRFSGLQFPNYSSELNVNALELDDSALYLCASSLAKGAGGNTIYFGEGSWLTVV.

CDR3 amino acids: CASSWASGGETQYF. The CDR3 DNA is TGTGCCAGCAGCTGGGCTAGCGGGGGGGAGACCCAGTACTTC. This chain joins TRBV11-2 and TRBJ2-5, with TRBD2 matching over 11 bases. CDR3 length: 14 amino acids. Germline lookup yields CDR1 SGHAT and CDR2 FQNNGV. With V trimmed by 4 bases and J by 5 bases, 3 bases remained unmatched. Full variable domain (rest looked up from reference TRBV11-2 and TRBJ2-5): EAGVAQSPRYKIIEKRQSVAFWCNPISGHATLYWYQQILGQGPKLLIQFQNNGVVDDSQLPKDRFSAERLKGVDSTLKIQPAKLEDSAVYLCASSWASGGETQYFGPGTRLLVL.

This clone appeared a few times. The chain links TRBV21-1 to TRBJ2-7; the table's D call TRBD1 went unverified against the DNA. TRBV21-1 is tagged as a pseudogene. There are 15 residues in the CDR3. CDR3 DNA: TGTGCCAGCAGCAAAGAAAAGGGGGACTCCTACGAGCAGTACGTC. Protein sequence: CASSKEKGDSYEQYV.

The sample holds a few counts of this clone. The V gene is TRBV15, the J gene TRBJ2-2; no firm D call. Germline V CDR1 and CDR2: LNHNV, YYDKDF (reference sequence). Trimming removed 1 base from V and 6 bases from J, with 6 bases in between. This CDR3 contains 13 residues. The CDR3 spells CATSRVPSGELFF. The CDR3 DNA reads TGTGCCACCAGCAGAGTCCCCTCCGGGGAGCTGTTTTTT.

V is TRBV5-5 and J is TRBJ1-1, with 9 bases fitting TRBD1. The CDR3 is made up of 14 amino acids. Germline loops: CDR1 SGHKS, CDR2 YYEKEE (reference sequence). Trimming removed 4 bases from V and 4 bases from J; junction bases left unmatched: 5. The CDR3 region is CASSGWTGATEAFF. The DNA for the CDR3 is TGTGCCAGCAGCGGATGGACAGGGGCCACTGAAGCTTTCTTT. The entire variable domain, with the rest obtained from reference TRBV5-5 and TRBJ1-1, is as follows: DAGVTQSPTHLIKTRGQQVTLRCSPISGHKSVSWYQQVLGQGPQFIFQYYEKEERGRGNFPDRFSARQFPNYSSELNVNALLLGDSALYLCASSGWTGATEAFFGQGTRLTVV.

This CDR3 is CASSLKWRQGANEQFF. The CDR3, as DNA: TGTGCCAGCAGCTTAAAGTGGAGACAGGGGGCCAATGAGCAGTTCTTC. The chain uses TRBV13 and TRBJ2-1; 10 nucleotides align to TRBD1. The V gene end was trimmed by 2 bases and the J gene end by 6 bases; junction bases not matched to a gene: 7. Germline V CDR1 and CDR2: PRHDT, FYEKMQ (reference sequence). This CDR3 contains 16 residues.

V and J are TRBV6-5 and TRBJ1-6; tentatively, D is TRBD1 (5 bases). Germline V gives CDR1 MNHEY, CDR2 SVGAGI. Trimming pared 7 bases from V and 0 bases from J, leaving 7 bases between. CDR3 length equals 14 residues. As DNA, the CDR3 is TGTGCCAGCAACCAGGGCTCCTATAATTCACCCCTCCACTTT. This codes for CASNQGSYNSPLHF.